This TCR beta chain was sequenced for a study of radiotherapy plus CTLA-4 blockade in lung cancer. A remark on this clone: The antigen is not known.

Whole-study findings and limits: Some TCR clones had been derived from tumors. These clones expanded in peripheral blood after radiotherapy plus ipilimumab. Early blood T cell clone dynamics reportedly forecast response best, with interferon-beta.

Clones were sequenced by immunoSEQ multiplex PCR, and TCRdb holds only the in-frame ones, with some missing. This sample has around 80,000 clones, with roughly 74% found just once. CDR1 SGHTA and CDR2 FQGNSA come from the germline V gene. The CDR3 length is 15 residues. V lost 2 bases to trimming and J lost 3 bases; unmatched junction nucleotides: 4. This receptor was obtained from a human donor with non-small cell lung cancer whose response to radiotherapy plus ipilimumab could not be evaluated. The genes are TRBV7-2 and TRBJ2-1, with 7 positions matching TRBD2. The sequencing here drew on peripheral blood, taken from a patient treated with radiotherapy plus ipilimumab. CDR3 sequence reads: CASSLMGGGYNEQFF. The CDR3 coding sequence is TGTGCCAGCAGCTTAATGGGCGGGGGCTACAATGAGCAGTTCTTC. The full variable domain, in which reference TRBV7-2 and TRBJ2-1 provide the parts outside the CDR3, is GAGVSQSPSNKVTEKGKDVELRCDPISGHTALYWYRQSLGQGLEFLIYFQGNSAPDKSGLPSDRFSAERTGGSVSTLTIQRTQQEDSAVYLCASSLMGGGYNEQFFGPGTRLTVL.